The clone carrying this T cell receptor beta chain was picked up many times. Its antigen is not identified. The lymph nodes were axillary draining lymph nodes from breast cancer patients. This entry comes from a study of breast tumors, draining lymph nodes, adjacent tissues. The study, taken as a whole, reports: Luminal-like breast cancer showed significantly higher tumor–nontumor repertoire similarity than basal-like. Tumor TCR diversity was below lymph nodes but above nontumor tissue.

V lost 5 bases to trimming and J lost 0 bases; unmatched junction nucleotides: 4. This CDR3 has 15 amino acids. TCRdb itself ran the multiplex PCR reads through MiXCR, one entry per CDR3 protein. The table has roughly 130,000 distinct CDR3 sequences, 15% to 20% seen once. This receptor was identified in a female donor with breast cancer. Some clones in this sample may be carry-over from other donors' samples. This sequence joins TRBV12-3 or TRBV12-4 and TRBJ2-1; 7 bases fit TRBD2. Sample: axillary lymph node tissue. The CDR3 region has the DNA TGTGCCAGCAGTCCCTGGACTAGCTCCTACAATGAGCAGTTCTTC. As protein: CASSPWTSSYNEQFF.